This T cell receptor beta chain emerged from a study of blood T cell repertoires in COVID-19. Study-level information: Sample material is recorded as cDNA or gDNA derived from T cells, B-cell-depleted T cells, or PBMCs.

The germline V gene has CDR1 SGHNT and CDR2 YYREEE (reference sequence). With V trimmed by 4 bases and J by 6 bases, 14 bases remained unmatched. The CDR3 extends over 16 amino acids. Only in-frame clones appear in the TCRdb table, and some are missing; sequencing was by immunoSEQ multiplex PCR. The repertoire has around 240,000 clones, approximately 91% of them found once; the top ten carry approximately 1.3%. Sequences were obtained from PBMCs or T cells enriched from blood (not recorded which). The receptor was isolated from a human donor in a cohort exposed to, infected with or recovered from COVID-19 (not recorded which). The donor label of this sample is uncertain. This chain uses TRBV5-4 with TRBJ1-2, with 8 positions matching TRBD1. Written as DNA, the CDR3 is TGTGCCAGCAGCGTGACAGGGGTCGCGCCTGGGGATGGCTACACCTTC. This translates into CASSVTGVAPGDGYTF.